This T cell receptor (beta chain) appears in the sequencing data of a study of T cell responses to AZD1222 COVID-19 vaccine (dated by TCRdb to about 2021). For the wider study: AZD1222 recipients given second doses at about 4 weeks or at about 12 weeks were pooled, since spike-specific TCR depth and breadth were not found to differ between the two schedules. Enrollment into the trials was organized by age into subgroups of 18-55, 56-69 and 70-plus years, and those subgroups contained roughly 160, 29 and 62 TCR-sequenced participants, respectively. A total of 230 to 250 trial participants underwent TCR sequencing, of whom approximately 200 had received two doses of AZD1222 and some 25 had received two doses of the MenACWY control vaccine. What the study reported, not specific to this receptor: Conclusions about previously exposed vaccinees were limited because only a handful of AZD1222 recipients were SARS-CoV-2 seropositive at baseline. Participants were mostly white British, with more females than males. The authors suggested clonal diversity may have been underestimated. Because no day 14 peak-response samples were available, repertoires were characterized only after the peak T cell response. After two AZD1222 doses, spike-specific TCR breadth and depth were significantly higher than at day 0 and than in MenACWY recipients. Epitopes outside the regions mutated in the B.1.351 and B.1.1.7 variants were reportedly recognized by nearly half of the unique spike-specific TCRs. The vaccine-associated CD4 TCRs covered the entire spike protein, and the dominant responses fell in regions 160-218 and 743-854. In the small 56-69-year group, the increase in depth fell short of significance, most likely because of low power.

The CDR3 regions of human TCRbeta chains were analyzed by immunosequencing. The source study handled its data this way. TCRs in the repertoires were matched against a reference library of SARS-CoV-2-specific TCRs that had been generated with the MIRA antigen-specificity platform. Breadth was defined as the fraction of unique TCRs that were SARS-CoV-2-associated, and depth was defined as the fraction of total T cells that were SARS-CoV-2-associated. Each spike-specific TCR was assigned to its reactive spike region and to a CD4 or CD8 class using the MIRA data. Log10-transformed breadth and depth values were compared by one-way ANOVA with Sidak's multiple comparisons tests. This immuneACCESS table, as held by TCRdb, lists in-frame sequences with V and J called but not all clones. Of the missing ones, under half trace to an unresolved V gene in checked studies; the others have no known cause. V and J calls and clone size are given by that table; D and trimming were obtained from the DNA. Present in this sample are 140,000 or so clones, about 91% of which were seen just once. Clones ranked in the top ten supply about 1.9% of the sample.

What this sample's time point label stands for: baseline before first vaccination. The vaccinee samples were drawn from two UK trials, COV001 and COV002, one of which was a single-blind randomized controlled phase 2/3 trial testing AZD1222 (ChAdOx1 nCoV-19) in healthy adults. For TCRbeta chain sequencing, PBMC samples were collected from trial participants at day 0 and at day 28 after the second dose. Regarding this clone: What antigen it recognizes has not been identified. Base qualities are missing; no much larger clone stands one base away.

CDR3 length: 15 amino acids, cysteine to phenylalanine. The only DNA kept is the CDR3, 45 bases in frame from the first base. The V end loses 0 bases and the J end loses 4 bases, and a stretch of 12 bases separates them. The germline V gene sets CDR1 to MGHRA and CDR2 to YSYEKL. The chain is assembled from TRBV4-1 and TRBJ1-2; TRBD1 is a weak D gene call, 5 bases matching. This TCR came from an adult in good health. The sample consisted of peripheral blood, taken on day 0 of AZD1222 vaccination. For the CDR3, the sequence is CASSQDRGVGYGYTF. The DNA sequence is TGCGCCAGCAGCCAAGATCGGGGCGTCGGCTATGGCTACACCTTC.